Following are 31 T cell receptor beta chains from one sample sequenced in a study of shared clonotypes between healthy human individuals. The table came from immunoSEQ multiplex PCR; TCRdb's copy has only in-frame clones and leaves some out. The data show under 85,000 clones, roughly two thirds seen once. What was sequenced was memory CD8+ T cells sorted from blood. Subset: CD45RO+ cells pooled with CCR7-negative TemRA cells. The origin of the receptors is a man aged 30 to 45 in good health.

This clone has only a few counts. The CDR3 DNA sequence: TGTGCCAGCACCGGACTAGCGGACCAAGAGACCCAGTACTTC. Its protein product is CASTGLADQETQYF. V and J are TRBV28 and TRBJ2-5, with 10 nucleotides matching TRBD2. The V segment lost 7 bases and the J segment 0 bases; nucleotides outside the gene matches: 2. In germline, CDR1 is MDHEN, CDR2 SYDVKM. CDR3 size: 14 residues.

As DNA, the CDR3 is TGTGCCAGCAGCCGGGTGGCTGGACAGTCTATTAGAGGGCAGTACTTC. Amino acids: CASSRVAGQSIRGQYF. The chain combines TRBV5-5 with TRBJ2-7, with D perhaps matching TRBD1 (6 bases). Germline CDR1 SGHKS, CDR2 YYEKEE (reference sequence). The V end lost 4 bases, the J end lost 9 bases, and 26 bases lay between the germline ends. This CDR3 is 16 amino acids long. The full variable domain, rest sourced from reference TRBV5-5 and TRBJ2-7, is DAGVTQSPTHLIKTRGQQVTLRCSPISGHKSVSWYQQVLGQGPQFIFQYYEKEERGRGNFPDRFSARQFPNYSSELNVNALLLGDSALYLCASSRVAGQSIRGQYFGPGTRLTVT.

The chain is built from TRBV25-1 and TRBJ2-3, with D uncertain. V gave up 3 bases and J gave up 2 bases, with 9 bases separating them. There are 14 residues in the CDR3. The germline V gene has CDR1 MGHDK and CDR2 SYGVNS. The CDR3 sequence: CASSDSGYTDTQYF. For the CDR3, the DNA is TGTGCCAGCAGTGACTCGGGCTACACAGATACGCAGTATTTT.

This rearrangement joins TRBV5-1 to TRBJ2-7; 7 bases fit TRBD1. Per the germline V gene, CDR1 is SGHRS and CDR2 is YFSETQ. The CDR3 runs 16 residues. V was pared by 0 bases and J by 1 base, with 7 bases of the junction left unmatched. Here the CDR3 reads CASSLGAAGGSYEQYF. In nucleotides, the CDR3 is TGCGCCAGCAGCTTGGGCGCCGCAGGGGGATCCTACGAGCAGTACTTC.

A remark on this clone: Without the conserved terminal phenylalanine or tryptophan, this CDR3 likely stems from a read error. No DNA is shown, since the ends of the CDR3 on it are uncertain; the CDR3 is the one TCRdb lists. The chain employs TRBV1 and TRBJ2-4; the DNA was not compared with TRBD2, the D call given in the table. TRBV1 counts as a pseudogene. Both ends counted, the CDR3 spans 12 residues. The CDR3 spells CTSSQHSGSRLG.

The rearrangement links TRBV5-2 to TRBJ1-2; the D call in the table, TRBD1, was not verified against the DNA. TRBV5-2 counts as a pseudogene. CDR3 length equals 14 residues. Here the CDR3 reads CASSSTASNYGYTF. The DNA of the CDR3 is TGTGCCAGCAGTTCGACAGCGTCTAACTATGGCTACACCTTC.

The rearrangement links TRBV4-2 to TRBJ2-5, with D possibly matching TRBD2 (5 bases). The CDR3 is 13 amino acids. The V gene's germline CDR1 is LGHNA and CDR2 YNFKEQ. Trimming cost V 4 bases and J 5 bases, with 11 bases left between them. The CDR3 DNA sequence: TGTGCCAGCAGCCCGTTCCAGCGGGAGACCCAGTACTTC. Protein sequence: CASSPFQRETQYF.

This chain links TRBV7-9 with TRBJ2-5; the D is unclear. Germline CDR1 is SEHNR and CDR2 is FQNEAQ (reference sequence). The ends were cut back, 2 bases at V and 0 bases at J, with 7 bases in the middle. CDR3 length: 14 amino acids. CDR3 in DNA: TGTGCCAGCAGCTTAACCCAAAACCAAGAGACCCAGTACTTC. Protein sequence: CASSLTQNQETQYF.

This clone has just a few counts. This rearrangement joins TRBV5-1 to TRBJ1-1; tentatively, D is TRBD1 (6 bases). Deletions cut 4 bases from V and 6 bases from J, with 19 bases between. Germline V CDR1 and CDR2: SGHRS, YFSETQ. The CDR3 has 15 residues. CDR3 region: CASSTAQGIGSEAFF. The CDR3 DNA is TGCGCCAGCAGCACCGCGCAGGGGATTGGGTCTGAAGCTTTCTTT.

This clone was seen repeatedly, ten times or more. V usage is TRBV9 and J usage is TRBJ2-7, with D possibly matching TRBD2 (5 bases). V dropped 4 bases and J dropped 2 bases, with 13 bases sitting between them. The CDR3 totals 14 residues. Germline CDR1 reads SGDLS; CDR2 reads YYNGEE. CDR3 loop: CASSPHGDTYEQYF. DNA of the CDR3: TGTGCCAGCAGCCCCCACGGGGATACCTACGAGCAGTACTTC.

The chain is built from TRBV29-1 and TRBJ2-5, with a weak D call TRBD1 (5 bases). This CDR3 region has 12 residues. CDR1 SQVTM and CDR2 ANQGSEA come from the germline V gene. V was cut by 5 bases and J by 5 bases, with 12 bases left in between. CDR3 amino acids: CSVNQGLETQYF. CDR3 coding DNA: TGCAGCGTTAACCAGGGTTTGGAGACCCAGTACTTC.

This clone was detected a few times. This rearrangement joins TRBV10-1 to TRBJ2-3; 9 bases match TRBD1. Trimming cost V 6 bases and J 1 base; bases outside gene matches: 2. Germline V gene data show CDR1 as WNHNN and CDR2 as SYGVQD (reference sequence). The CDR3 extends over 14 amino acids. CDR3 nucleotide sequence: TGCGCCAGCAGGGACAGGGGCTGCACAGATACGCAGTATTTT. This sequence encodes CASRDRGCTDTQYF.

The rearrangement joins TRBV6-4 to TRBJ2-1; TRBD1 matches 9 bases. The CDR3 is made up of 16 amino acids. Per germline, CDR1 MRHNA and CDR2 SNTAGT. V lost 5 bases and J lost 8; bases outside the gene matches: 13. CDR3: CASSSSAGTGYDEQFF. The DNA of the CDR3 is TGTGCCAGCAGTTCCTCCGCCGGGACAGGGTACGATGAGCAGTTCTTC.

This clone has only a few counts. J is TRBJ2-1 and V is TRBV7-3; TRBD2 matches at 12 bases. After removal of 4 bases from V and 7 bases from J, the junction contained 11 bases not matched to a gene. The CDR3 extends over 17 amino acids. Per the germline V gene, CDR1 is SGHTA and CDR2 is FQGTGA. The DNA of the CDR3 is TGTGCCAGCAGCTCGGTCCCTAGCGGGAGGGCGGGGAATGAGCAGTTCTTC. Translation: CASSSVPSGRAGNEQFF.

The rearrangement links TRBV19 to TRBJ2-3, with D maybe TRBD2 (5 bases). The CDR3 is made up of 16 amino acids. Germline values: CDR1 LNHDA, CDR2 SQIVND (reference sequence). V shed 5 bases and J shed 2 bases, with 17 bases lying between them. The CDR3 region has the DNA TGTGCCAGTAGTGCCCGACTCCCCGGGAACACAGATACGCAGTATTTT. Protein product: CASSARLPGNTDTQYF.

The chain combines TRBV5-1 with TRBJ1-4, with TRBD1 matching over 9 bases. The CDR3 is 15 amino acids. Germline V gene sequence: CDR1 SGHRS, CDR2 YFSETQ. The junction had 6 bases not matched to a gene; V was cut back by 1 base and J by 8 bases. In DNA form, the CDR3 reads TGCGCCAGCAGCTTGCGGGGGACAGGGTTGGAAAAACTGTTTTTT. It specifies CASSLRGTGLEKLFF.

The chain is built from TRBV6-1 and TRBJ2-3; the D gene is possibly TRBD1 (5 bases). The germline gives CDR1 MNHNS, CDR2 SASEGT. The V end was cut by 3 bases, the J end by 0 bases, with 13 bases between. There are 16 residues in the CDR3. The CDR3: CASSEAWGWSTDTQYF. The CDR3 region has the DNA TGTGCCAGCAGTGAGGCTTGGGGCTGGAGCACAGATACGCAGTATTTT.

The chain joins TRBV5-1 to TRBJ2-5; 10 nucleotides agree with TRBD2. J gave up 2 bases and V 1 base, and 5 bases lay outside the gene matches. The CDR3 extends over 16 amino acids. In germline, CDR1 is SGHRS, CDR2 YFSETQ. The CDR3 region is CASSLLGTSAQETQYF. For the CDR3, the DNA is TGCGCCAGCAGCTTGTTAGGGACTAGCGCACAAGAGACCCAGTACTTC.

The V gene is TRBV6-5, the J gene TRBJ2-7; 7 bases fit TRBD2. The CDR3 extends over 14 amino acids. The junction had 9 bases not matched to a gene; V was cut back by 8 bases and J by 2 bases. The germline V gene has CDR1 MNHEY and CDR2 SVGAGI. As DNA, the CDR3 is TGTGCCAGCGCACCGGCGGGAGTAACCTACGAGCAGTACTTC. Encoded protein: CASAPAGVTYEQYF.

This clone has just a few counts. V usage is TRBV25-1 and J usage is TRBJ2-7, with 10 bases fitting TRBD1. With V trimmed by 9 bases and J by 0 bases, 11 bases remained unmatched. The V gene's germline CDR1 is MGHDK and CDR2 SYGVNS. The CDR3 is 16 amino acids. The CDR3 spells CASQPGGTGASYEQYF. The CDR3 nucleotides read TGTGCCAGTCAGCCGGGAGGGACAGGGGCCTCCTACGAGCAGTACTTC.

The chain joins TRBV10-2 to TRBJ2-2, with TRBD2 matching over 13 bases. CDR3 size: 15 residues. J lost 7 bases, V lost 4 bases, and 3 bases had no gene match. Germline CDR1 WSHSY, CDR2 SAAADI. The CDR3 is CASSGTSGSGGELFF. DNA of the CDR3: TGCGCCAGCAGTGGGACTAGCGGGAGCGGCGGGGAGCTGTTTTTT.

The rearrangement joins TRBV28 to TRBJ2-7; 12 positions match TRBD2. In germline, CDR1 is MDHEN, CDR2 SYDVKM. The CDR3 runs to 15 residues. With 6 bases clipped from V and 3 bases from J, the junction kept 6 bases outside the gene matches. CDR3 sequence reads: CASRLAGGSGYEQYF. The CDR3, as DNA: TGTGCCAGCAGACTAGCGGGAGGTTCGGGCTACGAGCAGTACTTC.

The chain combines TRBV18 with TRBJ2-5; 7 bases map to TRBD1. The CDR3 contains 14 residues. Trimming at V came to 1 base and at J to 4 bases, leaving 3 bases not matched to a gene. Germline CDR1 KGHSH, CDR2 LQKENI. In DNA form, the CDR3 reads TGTGCCAGCTCACCACAGGGACAGCGAGAGACCCAGTACTTC. As protein: CASSPQGQRETQYF.

J is TRBJ2-7 and V is TRBV4-3, with a possible D match to TRBD2 (6 bases). V lost 0 bases and J lost 7, with 19 bases in between. This CDR3 spans 16 amino acids. From germline, CDR1 is LGHNA and CDR2 YSLEER. CDR3 residues: CASSQDLGGGSWEQYF. The CDR3 DNA is TGCGCCAGCAGCCAAGATCTGGGGGGTGGGTCCTGGGAGCAGTACTTC.

This chain joins TRBV4-3 and TRBJ1-5; D not certain. In germline, CDR1 is LGHNA, CDR2 YSLEER. Deletions cut 1 base from V and 8 bases from J, with 15 bases between. This CDR3 is 15 amino acids long. The CDR3 sequence: CASSQGLGSSEPQHF. CDR3 coding DNA: TGCGCCAGCAGCCAAGGGCTAGGGTCGTCGGAGCCCCAGCATTTT.

This clone was detected only a few times. This chain connects TRBV11-2 to TRBJ2-4, with D unresolved. The CDR3 spans 14 residues. Germline CDR1 and CDR2: SGHAT and FQNNGV. V lost 1 base and J 4 bases, leaving 8 bases between the germline ends. The CDR3 DNA follows: TGTGCCAGCAGCTTAGTTGGTCAAAAAAACATTCAGTACTTC. Protein: CASSLVGQKNIQYF.

The V and J genes are TRBV6-6 and TRBJ2-3, with 7 bases that match TRBD2. CDR1 and CDR2 (germline): MNHNY, SVGAGI (reference sequence). The CDR3 extends over 14 amino acids. The V segment lost 8 bases and the J segment 2 bases; nucleotides outside the gene matches: 7. CDR3 protein: CASGRADVTDTQYF. CDR3 sequence (DNA): TGTGCCAGCGGGAGGGCCGATGTCACAGATACGCAGTATTTT.

In this sample, this clone turned up a few times. The chain links TRBV11-2 to TRBJ2-1, with D possibly TRBD1 on 5 matching bases. Germline-derived CDR1 and CDR2 are SGHAT and FQNNGV. CDR3 size: 12 residues. The V gene lost 5 bases and the J gene lost 10 bases, with 12 bases spanning the gap. For the CDR3, the DNA is TGTGCCAGCAGCCGCAGGGTGCCGGAGCAGTTCTTC. It translates to CASSRRVPEQFF.

V and J are TRBV7-8 and TRBJ1-5; D not resolved. Per germline, CDR1 SGHVS and CDR2 FQNEAQ. Trimming pared 2 bases from V and 4 bases from J, leaving 12 bases between. The length of the CDR3 is 15 residues. The CDR3 DNA follows: TGTGCCAGCAGCTTACTATCGGGGAATAATCAGCCCCAGCATTTT. It translates to CASSLLSGNNQPQHF. Combining the CDR3 with reference TRBV7-8 and TRBJ1-5 gives the whole variable domain GAGVSQSPRYKVAKRGQDVALRCDPISGHVSLFWYQQALGQGPEFLTYFQNEAQLDKSGLPSDRFFAERPEGSVSTLKIQRTQQEDSAVYLCASSLLSGNNQPQHFGDGTRLSIL.

This sequence joins TRBV5-1 and TRBJ2-7; 13 bases match TRBD2. V shed 4 bases and J 1 base; nucleotides not matched to a gene: 5. Per the germline V gene, CDR1 is SGHRS and CDR2 is YFSETQ. The CDR3 sequence is 16 residues long. The CDR3, as DNA: TGCGCCAGCAGCGGCAGGGGACTAGCGGGATCCTACGAGCAGTACTTC. Translation gives CASSGRGLAGSYEQYF.

This rearrangement joins TRBV10-3 to TRBJ1-2; D remains ambiguous. Germline loops: CDR1 ENHRY, CDR2 SYGVKD. The CDR3 covers 13 residues. V lost 8 bases to trimming and J lost 0 bases, with 10 bases between them. The CDR3 protein is CAISEAANYGYTF. The CDR3 DNA follows: TGTGCCATCTCGGAGGCCGCTAACTATGGCTACACCTTC.